Following are 5 T cell receptor beta chains from one sample sequenced in a study of T cell changes during pregnancy in multiple sclerosis. Profiling relied on immunoSEQ multiplex PCR, and the TCRdb table lists in-frame clones only, not all of them. The table has roughly 40,000 clones, 90% to 95% seen once. The material sequenced was CD8+ T cells from peripheral blood mononuclear cells, taken before pregnancy. The receptors stem from a female donor with multiple sclerosis, enrolled in a pregnancy study.

The chain employs TRBV27 and TRBJ1-2, with D possibly TRBD1 on 5 matching bases. V was clipped by 5 bases and J by 5 bases, with 12 bases between them. The CDR3 runs 13 residues. Germline CDR1 MNHEY, CDR2 SMNVEV (reference sequence). CDR3 sequence (DNA): TGTGCCAGCAGTCCCCTGGGACTTTATGGCTACACCTTC. Protein product: CASSPLGLYGYTF.

This clone was found once. V gene TRBV4-2 combines with J gene TRBJ1-1; 7 bases are shared with TRBD1. J lost 10 bases, V lost 3 bases, and 11 bases had no gene match. The germline V gene has CDR1 LGHNA and CDR2 YNFKEQ. The CDR3 sequence is 14 residues long. CDR3 sequence reads: CASSQGPTGPGAFF. The CDR3 DNA reads as TGTGCCAGCAGCCAGGGCCCGACAGGGCCCGGAGCTTTCTTT.

The chain links TRBV29-1 to TRBJ2-7; the match to TRBD1 covers 8 bases. J gave up 4 bases and V 2 bases, and 7 bases lay outside the gene matches. Germline CDR1 and CDR2: SQVTM and ANQGSEA. The CDR3 has 14 amino acids. Written as DNA, the CDR3 is TGCAGCGTTGAATTTGGGACAGGTACTTACGAGCAGTACTTC. It codes for CSVEFGTGTYEQYF.

Comment on this clone: The same CDR3 can be traced to other DNA sequences in this sample. The rearrangement joins TRBV27 to TRBJ2-2, with 11 bases lining up with TRBD1. Germline trimming cut 2 bases from V and 7 bases from J; bases unmatched to any gene: 3. The CDR3 is 15 amino acids. CDR1 and CDR2 from the germline V gene are MNHEY and SMNVEV (reference sequence). The CDR3 DNA reads as TGTGCCAGCAGTTTAGGACAGGGGGCCGGCGGGGAGCTGTTTTTT. Residues: CASSLGQGAGGELFF.

CDR3 in amino acids: CASSSGLPNEQYF. The CDR3 DNA reads as TGTGCCAGCAGCTCAGGACTGCCTAACGAGCAGTACTTC. This chain joins TRBV7-8 and TRBJ2-7; possible D gene TRBD2, 5 bases. This CDR3 contains 13 residues. Deletions cut 4 bases from V and 5 bases from J, with 12 bases between. CDR1 and CDR2 (germline): SGHVS, FQNEAQ.